This entry lists 32 T cell receptor beta chains sequenced from one sample in a study of blood T cell repertoires in COVID-19. Assay used: immunoSEQ multiplex PCR; TCRdb lists only in-frame clones, some missing. In the table there are some 230,000 clones, 84% of which are singletons. The sequenced material came from peripheral blood. The receptors derive from a woman in her fifties or sixties who had recovered from COVID-19.

This chain connects TRBV5-1 to TRBJ2-5; TRBD1 aligns across 7 bases. The CDR3 extends over 14 amino acids. Trimming removed 3 bases from V and 1 base from J; junction bases left unmatched: 3. Germline V gene sequence: CDR1 SGHRS, CDR2 YFSETQ. CDR3 nucleotide sequence: TGCGCCAGCAGCTCGACAGGGACCCAAGAGACCCAGTACTTC. Translating gives CASSSTGTQETQYF. Looking up the rest from reference TRBV5-1 and TRBJ2-5 gives the full variable domain: KAGVTQTPRYLIKTRGQQVTLSCSPISGHRSVSWYQQTPGQGLQFLFEYFSETQRNKGNFPGRFSGRQFSNSRSEMNVSTLELGDSALYLCASSSTGTQETQYFGPGTRLLVL.

The rearrangement uses TRBV9 and TRBJ2-1; 7 positions agree with TRBD2. The trim removed 2 bases at V and 7 bases at J, leaving 9 bases unmatched. Germline V lookup: CDR1 SGDLS, CDR2 YYNGEE. The CDR3 covers 15 residues. CDR3 DNA: TGTGCCAGCAGCGTCTGGGGCGGGGGAGGAAATGAGCAGTTCTTC. It specifies CASSVWGGGGNEQFF.

This clone came up once. The chain links TRBV14 to TRBJ2-7, with TRBD2 matching 8 bases. The CDR3 contains 19 residues. Germline V CDR1 and CDR2: SGHDN, FVKESK. Germline trimming cut 4 bases from V and 1 base from J; bases unmatched to any gene: 18. The CDR3 protein is CASSPRGGQITKLSYEQYF. The DNA of the CDR3 is TGTGCCAGCAGCCCACGGGGGGGGCAAATTACTAAATTGTCCTACGAGCAGTACTTC.

This sequence joins TRBV19 and TRBJ1-1; 9 nucleotides match TRBD1. CDR1 and CDR2 from the germline V gene are LNHDA and SQIVND (reference sequence). V gave up 7 bases and J gave up 0 bases; unmatched junction bases: 12. This CDR3 region has 17 residues. The CDR3 DNA sequence: TGTGCCAGTATCCCCCCTGACAGGGGGGCGATGAACACTGAAGCTTTCTTT. It specifies CASIPPDRGAMNTEAFF.

The chain recombines TRBV4-2 with TRBJ1-1; a possible D gene is TRBD1 (5 bases). CDR1 is LGHNA and CDR2 is YNFKEQ in the germline V gene. The CDR3 has 15 amino acids. The V and J ends lost 4 bases and 1 base respectively, with 13 bases between them. CDR3 sequence: CASSLPTRGNTEAFF. Written as DNA, the CDR3 is TGTGCCAGCAGCCTCCCGACAAGGGGGAACACTGAAGCTTTCTTT.

The genes are TRBV3-1 (or the pseudogene TRBV3-2) and TRBJ1-4; 7 nucleotides align to TRBD1. This CDR3 comprises 16 residues. Germline values: CDR1 LGHDT, CDR2 YNNKEL (reference sequence). V lost 4 bases, J lost 0 bases, and 5 bases stayed unmatched. The CDR3 loop reads CASSPGTEATNEKLFF. The CDR3 DNA is TGTGCCAGCAGCCCCGGGACAGAAGCAACTAATGAAAAACTGTTTTTT.

The chain is built from TRBV12-3 or TRBV12-4 and TRBJ2-7; maybe TRBD1 (5 bases). Trimming pared 4 bases from V and 7 bases from J, leaving 11 bases between. CDR3 length: 12 residues. CDR3 residues: CASSYPQAEQYF. The CDR3 region has the DNA TGTGCCAGCAGTTATCCACAGGCTGAGCAGTACTTC.

The chain has TRBV6-2 or TRBV6-3 and TRBJ1-5, with 8 bases identical to TRBD1. The germline CDR1 and CDR2 sequences are MNHEY and SVGEGT. The V gene end was trimmed by 2 bases and the J gene end by 0 bases; junction bases not matched to a gene: 12. The CDR3 has 19 amino acids. The CDR3 protein is CASSYTPRQGTHSNQPQHF. CDR3 nucleotides: TGTGCCAGCAGTTACACCCCCAGACAGGGGACCCATAGCAATCAGCCCCAGCATTTT.

Only a few counts were recorded for this clone. The chain recombines TRBV5-1 with TRBJ1-6, with D unclear. V lost 1 base, J lost 13 bases, and 12 bases lay in between. CDR3 length: 13 amino acids. Germline CDR1 reads SGHRS; CDR2 reads YFSETQ. CDR3 amino acids: CASSLRGLDPLHF. CDR3 DNA sequence: TGCGCCAGCAGCTTGCGAGGGTTAGATCCCCTCCACTTT.

The chain employs TRBV7-2 and TRBJ2-7; possibly TRBD1 for D (6 bases). The CDR3 extends over 14 amino acids. Germline V gives CDR1 SGHTA, CDR2 FQGNSA. Deletions cut 1 base from V and 3 bases from J, with 10 bases between. This CDR3 reads CASSLGGTSYEQYF. The DNA for the CDR3 is TGTGCCAGCAGCTTAGGAGGGACAAGCTACGAGCAGTACTTC. Full variable domain (outside the CDR3, taken from reference TRBV7-2 and TRBJ2-7): GAGVSQSPSNKVTEKGKDVELRCDPISGHTALYWYRQSLGQGLEFLIYFQGNSAPDKSGLPSDRFSAERTGGSVSTLTIQRTQQEDSAVYLCASSLGGTSYEQYFGPGTRLTVT.

The chain couples TRBV4-2 to TRBJ2-7; a weak D match, TRBD1 (6 bases). This CDR3 is 16 amino acids long. V was trimmed by 0 bases and J by 0 bases, leaving 12 bases between them. The germline CDR1 and CDR2 sequences are LGHNA and YNFKEQ. The CDR3 DNA reads TGTGCCAGCAGCCAAGATAATGCGGACAGCTCCTACGAGCAGTACTTC. Its translation: CASSQDNADSSYEQYF.

The chain has TRBV4-3 and TRBJ1-1; D call uncertain. The CDR3 loop spans 15 amino acids. Germline V lookup: CDR1 LGHNA, CDR2 YSLEER. The V end was cut by 0 bases, the J end by 5 bases, with 13 bases between. The CDR3 bases are TGCGCCAGCAGCCAAGATTTGGAGGGAGGAACTGAAGCTTTCTTT. Translation gives CASSQDLEGGTEAFF.

The sample holds one count of this clone. The chain couples TRBV10-2 to TRBJ2-5, with D perhaps TRBD2 (5 bases). The V end lost 3 bases, the J end lost 5 bases, and 13 bases lay between the germline ends. The CDR3 spans 14 residues. CDR1 is WSHSY, CDR2 SAAADI, per germline. CDR3 nucleotide sequence: TGCGCCAGCAGTGACGTAAAGGGCGGGGAGACCCAGTACTTC. Protein product: CASSDVKGGETQYF.

This sequence joins TRBV6-5 and TRBJ2-5, with D tentatively TRBD2 (5 bases). The V gene's germline CDR1 is MNHEY and CDR2 SVGAGI. Deletions cut 8 bases from V and 1 base from J, with 14 bases between. The CDR3 extends over 14 amino acids. CDR3 in amino acids: CASHSFSVQETQYF. The DNA of the CDR3 is TGTGCCAGCCATAGCTTTAGCGTCCAAGAGACCCAGTACTTC.

The V and J genes are TRBV4-2 and TRBJ2-2, with 9 bases identical to TRBD2. The germline V gene has CDR1 LGHNA and CDR2 YNFKEQ. V lost 1 base and J lost 5; bases outside the gene matches: 14. The CDR3 consists of 19 residues. CDR3 nucleotides: TGTGCCAGCAGCCAAGCCGGCCTAGCGGGGACTCCAGGGACCGGGGAGCTGTTTTTT. This gives the protein CASSQAGLAGTPGTGELFF.

The chain employs TRBV5-1 and TRBJ2-3; 10 bases are a match to TRBD2. The length of the CDR3 is 19 residues. V shed 3 bases, J shed 4 bases, and the junction held 17 bases outside the gene matches. Germline loops: CDR1 SGHRS, CDR2 YFSETQ. CDR3 residues: CASSSFPGTSDLVADTQYF. CDR3 nucleotide sequence: TGCGCCAGCAGCTCTTTTCCCGGGACTAGCGATCTAGTAGCAGATACGCAGTATTTT.

The J gene is TRBJ1-1, the V gene TRBV11-2, with D possibly TRBD1 on 5 matching bases. The CDR3 length is 14 residues. V lost 1 base and J 10 bases, leaving 16 bases between the germline ends. Germline-derived CDR1 and CDR2 are SGHAT and FQNNGV. CDR3 protein: CASSLGMGPQVAFF. Here the CDR3 DNA reads TGTGCCAGCAGCTTAGGGATGGGGCCCCAAGTAGCTTTCTTT.

The J gene is TRBJ2-2, the V gene TRBV14; unclear D gene. The CDR3 extends over 16 amino acids. The V and J ends lost 4 bases and 0 bases respectively, with 12 bases between them. Germline V gene data show CDR1 as SGHDN and CDR2 as FVKESK. Here the CDR3 DNA reads TGTGCCAGCAGCCGATTGGCAGGCACGAACACCGGGGAGCTGTTTTTT. Amino acid sequence: CASSRLAGTNTGELFF.

The V and J genes are TRBV18 and TRBJ1-5; TRBD1 is a possible D gene (5 bases). Germline CDR1 and CDR2: KGHSH and LQKENI. The CDR3 totals 14 residues. Trimming stripped 2 bases from V and 5 bases from J, with 10 bases between. The CDR3 coding sequence is TGTGCCAGCTCACCAGGGACTCAGGATCAGCCCCAGCATTTT. Translating gives CASSPGTQDQPQHF.

This chain uses TRBV18 with TRBJ2-5, with TRBD2 as a possible D gene (6 bases). Trimming stripped 3 bases from V and 0 bases from J, with 14 bases between. The CDR3 is made up of 16 amino acids. CDR1 KGHSH and CDR2 LQKENI come from the germline V gene. The CDR3 protein is CASSPGGDWYQETQYF. CDR3 bases: TGTGCCAGCTCACCTGGCGGGGATTGGTACCAAGAGACCCAGTACTTC. Looking up the rest from reference TRBV18 and TRBJ2-5 gives the full variable domain: NAGVMQNPRHLVRRRGQEARLRCSPMKGHSHVYWYRQLPEEGLKFMVYLQKENIIDESGMPKERFSAEFPKEGPSILRIQQVVRGDSAAYFCASSPGGDWYQETQYFGPGTRLLVL.

V is TRBV6-5 and J is TRBJ1-6, with a possible D match to TRBD1 (5 bases). Germline V gene lookup returns CDR1 MNHEY and CDR2 SVGAGI. Trimming cost V 6 bases and J 7 bases, with 7 bases left between them. This CDR3 contains 12 residues. Here the CDR3 DNA reads TGTGCCAGCAGGAGACAGAATTCACCCCTCCACTTT. Protein: CASRRQNSPLHF.

This sequence joins TRBV3-1 (or the pseudogene TRBV3-2) and TRBJ1-2, with D tentatively TRBD1 (6 bases). The V end was cut by 1 base, the J end by 0 bases, with 12 bases between. CDR1 is LGHDT and CDR2 is YNNKEL in the germline V gene (reference sequence). CDR3 length: 16 amino acids. CDR3 DNA sequence: TGTGCCAGCAGCCAAGCGGGCGGGGGCGCTAACTATGGCTACACCTTC. Translating it yields CASSQAGGGANYGYTF.

The chain joins TRBV3-1 (or the pseudogene TRBV3-2) to TRBJ2-1; possibly TRBD1 for D (6 bases). This CDR3 comprises 14 residues. V was pared by 2 bases and J by 4 bases, with 9 bases between. CDR1 is LGHDT, CDR2 YNNKEL, per germline (reference sequence). The CDR3 coding sequence is TGTGCCAGCAGCCAAACACAGGGATACAATGAGCAGTTCTTC. It specifies CASSQTQGYNEQFF.

The table lists this clone with a count of one. The chain recombines TRBV19 with TRBJ1-1; D unclear. Per germline, CDR1 LNHDA and CDR2 SQIVND (reference sequence). The V end lost 5 bases, the J end lost 3 bases, and 10 bases lay between the germline ends. The CDR3 has 13 amino acids. The CDR3 DNA is TGTGCCAGTAGTCCGCGCGAGTACACTGAAGCTTTCTTT. Encoded protein: CASSPREYTEAFF. The variable domain in full, completed from reference TRBV19 and TRBJ1-1, reads DGGITQSPKYLFRKEGQNVTLSCEQNLNHDAMYWYRQDPGQGLRLIYYSQIVNDFQKGDIAEGYSVSREKKESFPLTVTSAQKNPTAFYLCASSPREYTEAFFGQGTRLTVV.

The chain links TRBV27 to TRBJ1-1; TRBD1 is a possible D gene (6 bases). Per germline, CDR1 MNHEY and CDR2 SMNVEV (reference sequence). The CDR3 has 14 residues. Trimming pared 2 bases from V and 1 base from J, leaving 8 bases between. CDR3 nucleotide sequence: TGTGCCAGCAGTTTAGGGGGCAGGAACACTGAAGCTTTCTTT. This codes for CASSLGGRNTEAFF.

The CDR3 loop reads CATSRDQASRRTEAFF. CDR3 bases: TGTGCCACCAGCAGAGATCAGGCCTCAAGGCGCACTGAAGCTTTCTTT. J is TRBJ1-1 and V is TRBV15; unclear D gene. The germline V and J ends were trimmed by 0 bases and 4 bases, with 15 bases remaining between them. The CDR3 totals 16 residues. Germline lookup yields CDR1 LNHNV and CDR2 YYDKDF (reference sequence).

This chain joins TRBV30 and TRBJ1-1, with 7 bases lining up with TRBD1. V lost 0 bases and J lost 1; bases outside the gene matches: 26. The CDR3 is 22 residues long. Looked up from germline, CDR1 is GTSNPN and CDR2 is SVGIG (reference sequence). CDR3 protein: CAWSVYSRRSGTATNKNTEAFF. CDR3 coding DNA: TGTGCCTGGAGTGTATACAGCCGTCGCTCCGGGACAGCGACTAATAAGAACACTGAAGCTTTCTTT.

This chain connects TRBV3-1 (or the pseudogene TRBV3-2) to TRBJ1-6; unclear D gene. V was shortened by 1 base and J by 6 bases, with 10 bases between the two germline ends. Germline V lookup: CDR1 LGHDT, CDR2 YNNKEL (reference sequence). The CDR3 runs 15 residues. CDR3 nucleotide sequence: TGTGCCAGCAGCCAAGGGCCGGGATCTAATTCACCCCTCCACTTT. This gives the protein CASSQGPGSNSPLHF.

This clone showed up many times. The genes are TRBV7-9 and TRBJ1-2; possible D gene TRBD1, 5 bases. The germline V and J ends were trimmed by 5 bases and 6 bases, with 19 bases remaining between them. Per the germline V gene, CDR1 is SEHNR and CDR2 is FQNEAQ (reference sequence). The CDR3 sequence is 15 residues long. As DNA, the CDR3 is TGTGCCAGCAGCCCCCCAGAAAGGGGTAGGCATGGCTACACCTTC. Its protein product is CASSPPERGRHGYTF.

V usage is TRBV7-2 and J usage is TRBJ2-3; TRBD2 matches 12 bases. Per the germline V gene, CDR1 is SGHTA and CDR2 is FQGNSA. This CDR3 has 17 residues. V dropped 2 bases and J dropped 2; count of bases not matched to a gene: 5. CDR3 bases: TGTGCCAGCAGCTTAACTAGCGGGGGGACCCACACAGATACGCAGTATTTT. It is translated as CASSLTSGGTHTDTQYF.

The chain links TRBV6-2 or TRBV6-3 to TRBJ2-1; 13 nucleotides line up with TRBD2. This CDR3 region has 19 residues. V was pared by 0 bases and J by 2 bases, with 7 bases of the junction left unmatched. Germline CDR1 MNHEY, CDR2 SVGEGT. The CDR3 DNA reads TGTGCCAGCAGTTACTCGAGACTAGCGGGGGGCACGCCCTACAATGAGCAGTTCTTC. Amino acid sequence: CASSYSRLAGGTPYNEQFF.

CDR3 sequence reads: CASSLVSGGTGYTF. In DNA form, the CDR3 reads TGTGCCAGCAGCTTGGTATCGGGTGGTACTGGCTACACCTTC. The rearrangement uses TRBV5-6 and TRBJ1-2; D ambiguous. Germline V gene data show CDR1 as SGHDT and CDR2 as YYEEEE. The CDR3 is made up of 14 amino acids. V was trimmed by 0 bases and J by 7 bases, leaving 13 bases between them.